This T cell receptor (beta chain) was observed in a study of HIV-infected patients and healthy controls. The ends lost 6 bases at V and 5 bases at J; junction bases unmatched: 11. The germline gives CDR1 LGHNT, CDR2 FRNRAP. The length of the CDR3 is 17 residues. All unsorted peripheral T cells were captured because whole blood was used without fractionation. cDNA was made from 500 ng RNA using alpha and beta constant primers. Each of the alpha and beta chains got its own library through chain-specific third strand synthesis with indices. From the 5' RACE reads, TCRdb called clonotypes with MiXCR, one entry per CDR3 protein. The sample lists approximately 8,500 distinct CDR3 sequences, 5.5% to 7% occurring once. This clonotype was detected ten times or more.

The sequenced sample was blood, obtained before antiretroviral therapy. The rearrangement joins TRBV12-5 to TRBJ2-5; 14 bases fit TRBD2. The sequence was obtained from an adult with HIV infection. The CDR3 coding sequence is TGTGCTAGTGGATCTGGACTAGCGGGGGGACCGTGGGAGACCCAGTACTTC. Encoded protein: CASGSGLAGGPWETQYF.